The clone carrying this T cell receptor beta chain appeared once. Only in-frame clones appear in the TCRdb table, and some are missing; sequencing was by immunoSEQ multiplex PCR. The sample contains more than 300,000 clones, about 85% of which appear only once. The CDR3 runs to 16 residues. After removal of 0 bases from V and 9 bases from J, the junction contained 7 bases not matched to a gene. Germline CDR1 SGHNT, CDR2 YYREEE (reference sequence). These data belong to a study of Ad26.COV2.S vaccination and SARS-CoV-2 variants. Treatment defined: some 19 received Ad26.COV2.S at low or high dose, single or two shots; 5 received placebo; per-sample allocation not given. All samples were drawn on day 63, counting from the first vaccine or placebo injection. This person who donated was an adult of 18-55 years in Boston. Ad26 vector vaccine expressed Wuhan-strain SARS-CoV-2 spike.

The sample in question was peripheral blood, obtained in a trial of Ad26.COV2.S vaccine versus placebo. The gene calls are TRBV5-4 and TRBJ2-1; 12 bases are shared with TRBD1. The receptor was isolated from a person between 18 and 60 years old who received the Ad26.COV2.S COVID-19 vaccine or a placebo. The CDR3 sequence: CASSLGGLGQGAEQFF. CDR3 coding DNA: TGTGCCAGCAGCTTGGGAGGCTTGGGACAGGGGGCTGAGCAGTTCTTC.